This T cell receptor beta chain derives from a study of beta chain features in type 1 diabetes (dated by TCRdb to about 2018). As for the study more broadly: No differences in mean age, gender distribution, total cell number or subset yield were found between patients and healthy donors. In the study, TCRB repertoires of sorted circulating CD4+ T cell subsets from recently diagnosed type 1 diabetes patients were compared with those of matched healthy donors. Whereas all 30 or so donors provided naive and central memory subsets, regulatory and stem cell-like memory subsets were isolated from just 8 patients and about 8 healthy donors. A total of some 100,000,000 sorted cells were examined across all samples, and a strong correlation was observed between cell number per subset and RNA yield.

Paper-wide results and their limitations: HLA sub-analyses involved small numbers of individuals, so any influence of HLA type on TCRB rearrangement remained unresolved. Because cDNA rather than genomic DNA was sequenced, highly expressing activated cells could have been over-represented, although no difference in activation and CD3 levels was found between groups. Type 1 diabetes patients showed a moderate but significant shortening of TCRB CDR3 length in all four CD4+ subsets. PCR might favor shorter templates, but patient and control samples were amplified and corrected together, so any skew would affect both groups equally. Fewer insertions and more nucleotide deletions at VDJ recombination sites were observed in patients with type 1 diabetes, implying thymic rearrangement abnormalities. Naive, central memory and regulatory TCRB repertoires appeared to be more alike among patients than among healthy donors.

Turning to this clone: Its target antigen remains unknown. No base qualities exist here, and no much larger clone lies one base off it.

Taken from the germline V gene, the CDR1 and CDR2 loops are SGDLS and YYNGEE. The CDR3, from cysteine to phenylalanine, totals 16 residues. CDR3 DNA only is kept here, 48 bases in frame from base 1. V is pared back by 1 base and J by 1 base, with 14 bases lying between the germline termini. All of the isolated RNA was reverse transcribed with the High Capacity cDNA Reverse Transcription Kit, so expressed TCRB transcripts were sequenced. Deep immunoSEQ sequencing was applied to naive, central memory and regulatory T cell samples, giving an average of roughly 3.5 million total reads per sample. Sorted cells were lysed in RLT buffer, and RNA was extracted using DNase-treated RNeasy Micro or Mini kits according to cell number. Each cell subset was processed separately to prevent cross-contamination, with patient and healthy donor samples processed together. TCRB sequences were amplified from cDNA with the immunoSEQ multiplex PCR, producing 87-bp fragments spanning the CDR3 region. Amplicons were sequenced on the Illumina HiSeq platform. As for the original processing: PCR bias was computationally corrected using synthetic template baselines, reads within Hamming distance 2 were collapsed, and singletons that could not be merged were discarded. Reads were aligned against IMGT to assign V, D and J genes, CDR3 length and insertions or deletions at six rearrangement sites. Within each subset, clonotype counts were normalized to the number of sorted cells before true diversity and Gini coefficients were calculated with the tcR R package. Repertoire sharing was quantified using the overlap coefficient calculated on TCRB nucleotide sequences. Out-of-frame TCRB sequences from naive cells were analyzed to stand in for the pre-selection repertoire. TCRdb took over this immuneACCESS table, retaining in-frame rearrangements with V and J assigned. Such tables are incomplete; in checked studies, under half of the missing clones stem from an unresolved V gene, and the remainder is unexplained. The V and J calls and the clone size are those of that table, but D and trimming were determined from the DNA. In this sample the table shows hundreds of thousands of clones, about an eighth of which occur a single time. The top ten constitute less than 0.06% of the sample.

From each donor, a single peripheral blood sample of 90 to 150 mL on average was drawn into heparinised tubes. A BD FACSAria II was used to sort naive, central memory, regulatory and stem cell-like memory CD4+ T cells with a panel that included CD45RO, CCR7, CD25, CD127, CD95 and CD27. A purity above 95% was achieved for all sorted populations. Right away, PBMCs were isolated by Lymphoprep density gradient centrifugation and were stained directly, with no culture step. So that batch effects would be minimized, each experiment stained and sorted samples in pairs, pairing one healthy donor with one patient.

Sequencing input: naive CD4+ T cells from blood. The cell subset or site label on this specimen signifies: true naive CD4+ T cells. The receptor was isolated from a woman aged 18 to 35 in good health. Rearrangement joined TRBV9 to TRBJ2-5; there is no confident call for the D gene. The DNA is TGTGCCAGCAGCGTACGGTCTAGGTCTGCCCAAGAGACCCAGTACTTC. It is translated as CASSVRSRSAQETQYF.